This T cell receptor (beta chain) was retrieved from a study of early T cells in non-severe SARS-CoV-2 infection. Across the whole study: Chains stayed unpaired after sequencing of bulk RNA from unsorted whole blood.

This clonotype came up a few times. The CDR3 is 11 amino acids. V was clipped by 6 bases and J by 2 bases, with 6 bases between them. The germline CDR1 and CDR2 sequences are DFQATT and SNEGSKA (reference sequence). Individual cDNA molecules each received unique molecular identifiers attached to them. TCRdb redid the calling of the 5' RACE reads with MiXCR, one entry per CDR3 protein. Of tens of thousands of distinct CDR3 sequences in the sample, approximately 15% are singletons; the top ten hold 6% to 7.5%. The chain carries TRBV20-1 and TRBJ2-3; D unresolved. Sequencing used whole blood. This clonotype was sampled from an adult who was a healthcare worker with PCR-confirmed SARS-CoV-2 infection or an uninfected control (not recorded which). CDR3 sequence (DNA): TGCAGTGCCCTGAACACAGATACGCAGTATTTT. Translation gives CSALNTDTQYF.